One and the same sample provided the 13 T cell receptor beta chains below, sequenced in a study of cytomegalovirus exposure and HLA in healthy donors. Here immunoSEQ multiplex PCR was the method, and the copy in TCRdb shows in-frame clones only, minus some. The repertoire holds hundreds of thousands of clones, with around 86% as singletons. The sample consisted of PBMCs. The receptors come from a woman younger than 35 in good health and CMV-seropositive.

The chain combines TRBV6-1 with TRBJ1-2; D may be TRBD1 (5 bases). The CDR3 has 11 amino acids. V lost 7 bases, J lost 14 bases, and 17 bases lay in between. Germline-derived CDR1 and CDR2 are MNHNS and SASEGT. In DNA, the CDR3 is TGTGCCAGCAAATGGGAGGGGACCCAGACCTTC. This translates into CASKWEGTQTF.

The rearrangement links TRBV5-6 to TRBJ2-7; TRBD2 is a possible D gene (6 bases). V shed 3 bases and J shed 3 bases, with 13 bases lying between them. Germline V lookup: CDR1 SGHDT, CDR2 YYEEEE. The CDR3 loop spans 14 amino acids. The CDR3 is CASSSVGGIYEQYF. The DNA of the CDR3 is TGTGCCAGCAGCTCCGTCGGCGGGATCTACGAGCAGTACTTC.

The chain combines TRBV9 with TRBJ2-7; 8 nucleotides agree with TRBD2. The V gene end was trimmed by 0 bases and the J gene end by 1 base; junction bases not matched to a gene: 6. The CDR3 has 16 amino acids. Per the germline V gene, CDR1 is SGDLS and CDR2 is YYNGEE. The CDR3 here is CASSVGSSGISYEQYF. CDR3 in DNA: TGTGCCAGCAGCGTAGGGAGTAGCGGGATATCCTACGAGCAGTACTTC.

In this sample, this clone turned up a few times. The rearrangement joins TRBV27 to TRBJ2-3; D uncertain. CDR1 is MNHEY, CDR2 SMNVEV, per germline (reference sequence). V shed 8 bases and J shed 6 bases, with 12 bases lying between them. The length of the CDR3 is 12 residues. The CDR3 DNA sequence: TGTGCCAGCGGCCTCCAGGTGGATACGCAGTATTTT. This encodes CASGLQVDTQYF.

The V gene is TRBV10-3, the J gene TRBJ2-1; TRBD1 agrees at 9 bases. This CDR3 has 19 residues. V was pared by 5 bases and J by 3 bases, with 17 bases of the junction left unmatched. Germline CDR1 ENHRY, CDR2 SYGVKD. In nucleotides, the CDR3 is TGTGCCATCAGTTACCTCCAGACAGGGGGTGAATCAAACTACAATGAGCAGTTCTTC. It codes for CAISYLQTGGESNYNEQFF.

The rearrangement uses TRBV4-2 and TRBJ2-7; D possibly corresponds to TRBD1 (5 bases). Trimming removed 1 base at V and 6 bases at J, with 10 bases between. CDR3 size: 13 residues. Germline V gives CDR1 LGHNA, CDR2 YNFKEQ. The CDR3: CASSQAAGSEQYF. The CDR3 DNA reads TGTGCCAGCAGCCAAGCAGCAGGGTCCGAGCAGTACTTC.

The chain uses TRBV28 and TRBJ2-7, with 7 bases that match TRBD1. Germline V gene lookup returns CDR1 MDHEN and CDR2 SYDVKM. The V and J ends lost 5 bases and 0 bases, in that order; junction bases with no gene match: 10. The CDR3 runs 16 residues. DNA of the CDR3: TGTGCCAGCAGTCCCTCTACAGGGGTGTCCTCCTACGAGCAGTACTTC. This sequence encodes CASSPSTGVSSYEQYF.

The chain uses TRBV6-6 and TRBJ1-1; tentatively, D is TRBD1 (6 bases). Germline CDR1 is MNHNY and CDR2 is SVGAGI (reference sequence). The CDR3 runs to 14 residues. V was cut by 2 bases and J by 4 bases, with 11 bases left in between. The DNA for the CDR3 is TGTGCCAGCAGTTACGGGGGGGGCTTCACTGAAGCTTTCTTT. Its translation: CASSYGGGFTEAFF.

This sequence joins TRBV7-9 and TRBJ2-2; 9 bases are shared with TRBD2. With V trimmed by 1 base and J by 6 bases, 3 bases remained unmatched. Germline V gene lookup returns CDR1 SEHNR and CDR2 FQNEAQ (reference sequence). This CDR3 comprises 15 residues. In nucleotides, the CDR3 is TGTGCCAGCAGCTTAGGCGGGAGGGGCGCCGGGGAGCTGTTTTTT. Protein: CASSLGGRGAGELFF.

The chain uses TRBV5-6 and TRBJ1-4, with D possibly TRBD1 on 5 matching bases. Per germline, CDR1 SGHDT and CDR2 YYEEEE. Trimming took off 4 bases at V and 5 bases at J, with 12 bases between the two ends. The CDR3 is made up of 14 amino acids. CDR3 DNA sequence: TGTGCCAGCAGCCGGGGACTGGGAAATGAAAAACTGTTTTTT. Protein: CASSRGLGNEKLFF.

This clone was picked up a small number of times. The chain has TRBV10-3 and TRBJ1-2; unclear D gene. The CDR3 runs to 12 residues. V was trimmed by 6 bases and J by 3 bases, leaving 8 bases between them. Germline CDR1 is ENHRY and CDR2 is SYGVKD. CDR3 region: CAISWQDYGYTF. The DNA for the CDR3 is TGTGCCATCAGCTGGCAGGACTATGGCTACACCTTC.

Concerning this clone itself: Additional DNA sequences in this sample encode the identical CDR3. V is TRBV5-1 and J is TRBJ1-2, with D unclear. The germline V gene has CDR1 SGHRS and CDR2 YFSETQ. This CDR3 has 12 residues. The V gene lost 0 bases and the J gene lost 7 bases, with 7 bases spanning the gap. The CDR3 sequence is CASSLDRGGYTF. In nucleotides, the CDR3 is TGCGCCAGCAGCTTGGATCGGGGTGGCTACACCTTC.

This clone was counted only a few times. The chain recombines TRBV4-1 with TRBJ1-2; D uncertain. Deletions cut 4 bases from V and 4 bases from J, with 16 bases between. This CDR3 comprises 15 residues. CDR1 and CDR2 (germline): MGHRA, YSYEKL. In nucleotides, the CDR3 is TGCGCCAGCAGCCCCGGGGTTCTTGCCCCCTATGGCTACACCTTC. This codes for CASSPGVLAPYGYTF.